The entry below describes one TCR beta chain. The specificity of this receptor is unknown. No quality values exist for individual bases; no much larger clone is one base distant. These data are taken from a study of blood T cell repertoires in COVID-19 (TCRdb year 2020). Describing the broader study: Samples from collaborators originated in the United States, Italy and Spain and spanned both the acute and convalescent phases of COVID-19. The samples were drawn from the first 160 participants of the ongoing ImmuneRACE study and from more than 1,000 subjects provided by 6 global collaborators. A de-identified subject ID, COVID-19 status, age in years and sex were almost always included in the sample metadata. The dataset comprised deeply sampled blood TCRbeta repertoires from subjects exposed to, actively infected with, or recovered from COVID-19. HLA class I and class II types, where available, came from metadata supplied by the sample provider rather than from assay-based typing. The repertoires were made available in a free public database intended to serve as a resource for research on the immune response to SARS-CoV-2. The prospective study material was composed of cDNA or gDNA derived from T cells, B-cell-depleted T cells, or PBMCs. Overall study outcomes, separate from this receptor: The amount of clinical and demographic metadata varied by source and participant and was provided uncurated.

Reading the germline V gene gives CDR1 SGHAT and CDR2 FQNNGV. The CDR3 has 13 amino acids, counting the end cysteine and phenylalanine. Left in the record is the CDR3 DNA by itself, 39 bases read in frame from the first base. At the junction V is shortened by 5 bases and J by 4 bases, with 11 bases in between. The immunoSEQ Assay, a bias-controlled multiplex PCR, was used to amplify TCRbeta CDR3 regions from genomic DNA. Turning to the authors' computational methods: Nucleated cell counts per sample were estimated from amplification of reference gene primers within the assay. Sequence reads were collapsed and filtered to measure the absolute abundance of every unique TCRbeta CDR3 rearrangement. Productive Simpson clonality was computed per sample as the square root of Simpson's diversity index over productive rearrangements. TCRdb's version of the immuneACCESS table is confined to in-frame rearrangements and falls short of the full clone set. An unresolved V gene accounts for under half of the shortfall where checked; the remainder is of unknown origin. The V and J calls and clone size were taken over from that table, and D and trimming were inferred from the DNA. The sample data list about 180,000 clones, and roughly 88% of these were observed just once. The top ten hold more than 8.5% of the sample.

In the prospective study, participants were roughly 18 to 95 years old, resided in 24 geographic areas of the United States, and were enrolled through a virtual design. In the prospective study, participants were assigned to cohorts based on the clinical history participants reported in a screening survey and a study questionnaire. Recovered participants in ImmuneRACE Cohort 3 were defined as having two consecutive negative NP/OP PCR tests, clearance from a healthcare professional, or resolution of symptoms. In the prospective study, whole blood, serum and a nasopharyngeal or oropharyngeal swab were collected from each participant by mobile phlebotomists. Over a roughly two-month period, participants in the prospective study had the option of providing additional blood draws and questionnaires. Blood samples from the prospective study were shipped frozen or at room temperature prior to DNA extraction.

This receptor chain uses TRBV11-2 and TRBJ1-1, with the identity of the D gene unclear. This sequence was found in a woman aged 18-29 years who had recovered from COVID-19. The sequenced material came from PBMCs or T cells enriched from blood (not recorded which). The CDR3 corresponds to CASSRRQGTEAFF. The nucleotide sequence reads TGTGCCAGCAGCCGGCGACAAGGCACTGAAGCTTTCTTT. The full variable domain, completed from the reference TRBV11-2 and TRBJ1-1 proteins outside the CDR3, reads EAGVAQSPRYKIIEKRQSVAFWCNPISGHATLYWYQQILGQGPKLLIQFQNNGVVDDSQLPKDRFSAERLKGVDSTLKIQPAKLEDSAVYLCASSRRQGTEAFFGQGTRLTVV.